Presented here are 14 T cell receptor beta chains from one specimen sequenced in a study of T cell responses to AZD1222 COVID-19 vaccine. Clones were read by immunoSEQ multiplex PCR, and TCRdb kept only the in-frame ones, dropping some. The sample consists of some 180,000 clones, around 93% of them appearing once. The starting material was peripheral blood, obtained 28 days after the second dose of the MenACWY control vaccine. These receptors came from an adult who received the MenACWY meningococcal vaccine as a control.

The CDR3 DNA follows: TGTGCCAGCAGCGAATTACCGAACACTGAAGCTTTCTTT. It codes for CASSELPNTEAFF. The rearrangement uses TRBV3-1 (or the pseudogene TRBV3-2) and TRBJ1-1, with D unresolved. The V and J ends lost 5 bases and 1 base respectively, with 8 bases between them. Germline-derived CDR1 and CDR2 are LGHDT and YNNKEL (reference sequence). CDR3 length equals 13 residues.

CDR3 DNA: TGTGCCTGGCTCGGGGGGACTGAAGCTTTCTTT. Protein: CAWLGGTEAFF. The V call is TRBV30, the J call TRBJ1-1; a weak D match, TRBD1 (5 bases). Trimming pared 5 bases from V and 5 bases from J, leaving 9 bases between. CDR3 length: 11 residues. Germline V CDR1 and CDR2: GTSNPN, SVGIG (reference sequence). Supplemented by reference TRBV30 and TRBJ1-1, the full variable domain reads SQTIHQWPATLVQPVGSPLSLECTVEGTSNPNLYWYRQAAGRGLQLLFYSVGIGQISSEVPQNLSASRPQDRQFILSSKKLLLSDSGFYLCAWLGGTEAFFGQGTRLTVV.

This chain joins TRBV5-4 and TRBJ2-5, with D unclear. Germline CDR1 and CDR2: SGHNT and YYREEE (reference sequence). The CDR3 extends over 14 amino acids. V dropped 4 bases and J dropped 1 base, with 11 bases sitting between them. The CDR3 DNA reads TGTGCCAGCAGCCTCGACGAGTTCCAAGAGACCCAGTACTTC. This codes for CASSLDEFQETQYF.

The V and J genes are TRBV19 and TRBJ1-2; D is possibly TRBD1 (5 bases). CDR3 length equals 16 residues. Per the germline V gene, CDR1 is LNHDA and CDR2 is SQIVND (reference sequence). V lost 3 bases and J lost 4, with 18 bases in between. CDR3 in DNA: TGTGCCAGTAGTATTGGAGTAGGAGGGGTCGGCTATGGCTACACCTTC. As protein: CASSIGVGGVGYGYTF.

The CDR3 bases are TGTGCCAGCAGTGAAATGGGCGGCACTGAAGCTTTCTTT. Amino acid sequence: CASSEMGGTEAFF. The V and J genes are TRBV6-4 and TRBJ1-1; D is ambiguous. Per germline, CDR1 MRHNA and CDR2 SNTAGT. This CDR3 contains 13 residues. The V end lost 3 bases, the J end lost 4 bases, and 9 bases lay between the germline ends.

The chain couples TRBV29-1 to TRBJ1-1, with D perhaps matching TRBD1 (6 bases). Germline V CDR1 and CDR2: SQVTM, ANQGSEA. The CDR3 loop spans 14 amino acids. Trimming pared 6 bases from V and 5 bases from J, leaving 19 bases between. CDR3 amino acids: CSVDLPGAGTEAFF. DNA of the CDR3: TGCAGCGTCGACCTACCGGGGGCAGGGACTGAAGCTTTCTTT.

The CDR3 here is CASSLVNALPYGYTF. The CDR3 DNA sequence: TGTGCCAGCAGCTTAGTGAATGCTCTCCCCTATGGCTACACCTTC. The V and J genes are TRBV7-2 and TRBJ1-2; D gene uncertain. CDR1 SGHTA and CDR2 FQGNSA come from the germline V gene. This CDR3 has 15 amino acids. V was clipped by 1 base and J by 4 bases, with 13 bases between them.

The gene calls are TRBV11-2 and TRBJ2-5; 10 bases line up with TRBD1. V gave up 1 base and J gave up 5 bases; unmatched junction bases: 1. This CDR3 contains 14 residues. Germline values: CDR1 SGHAT, CDR2 FQNNGV. CDR3 sequence (DNA): TGTGCCAGCAGCTTAGGGGGACAGGGGGAGACCCAGTACTTC. Translating it yields CASSLGGQGETQYF.

This chain links TRBV6-5 with TRBJ1-1; D remains unclear. Germline loops: CDR1 MNHEY, CDR2 SVGAGI. Between the trimmed V and J ends, which lost 5 bases and 6 bases, there was a span of 10 bases. The CDR3 covers 12 residues. The CDR3 nucleotides read TGTGCCAGCAGTATGGGGTTTCCTGAAGCTTTCTTT. This gives the protein CASSMGFPEAFF.

V is TRBV6-2 or TRBV6-3 and J is TRBJ1-1; D remains ambiguous. V was clipped by 0 bases and J by 4 bases, with 6 bases between them. This CDR3 is 13 amino acids long. CDR1 is MNHEY, CDR2 SVGEGT, per germline. The CDR3 sequence is CASSYSMSTEAFF. The DNA for the CDR3 is TGTGCCAGCAGTTACTCGATGAGCACTGAAGCTTTCTTT.

The gene calls are TRBV3-1 (or the pseudogene TRBV3-2) and TRBJ1-1, with D unclear. Deletions cut 1 base from V and 10 bases from J, with 10 bases between. Per the germline V gene, CDR1 is LGHDT and CDR2 is YNNKEL (reference sequence). This CDR3 is built from 12 residues. In nucleotides, the CDR3 is TGTGCCAGCAGCCAAGGAGGAGGCTCAGCTTTCTTT. Translated, it gives CASSQGGGSAFF.

The chain has TRBV9 and TRBJ1-6; 10 bases are shared with TRBD1. Trimming took 5 bases from V and 7 from J; bases not matched to a gene: 3. The V gene's germline CDR1 is SGDLS and CDR2 YYNGEE. There are 14 residues in the CDR3. This CDR3 reads CASRGQGRNSPLHF. The CDR3 DNA reads as TGTGCCAGCAGGGGACAGGGGAGGAATTCACCCCTCCACTTT. The variable domain in full, completed from reference TRBV9 and TRBJ1-6, reads DSGVTQTPKHLITATGQRVTLRCSPRSGDLSVYWYQQSLDQGLQFLIQYYNGEERAKGNILERFSAQQFPDLHSELNLSSLELGDSALYFCASRGQGRNSPLHFGNGTRLTVT.

V is TRBV28 and J is TRBJ2-2; D not certain. The CDR3 length is 16 residues. CDR1 is MDHEN, CDR2 SYDVKM, per germline. Trimming stripped 2 bases from V and 1 base from J, with 11 bases between. Written as DNA, the CDR3 is TGTGCCAGCAGTTTACTCGTCGGCCGGAACACCGGGGAGCTGTTTTTT. Encoded protein: CASSLLVGRNTGELFF.

The chain recombines TRBV19 with TRBJ1-3; D call uncertain. CDR3 size: 15 residues. Trimming left V 5 bases short and J 0 bases short, with 11 bases between. Germline CDR1 and CDR2: LNHDA and SQIVND (reference sequence). This CDR3 is CASSPPFVSGNTIYF. The CDR3 region has the DNA TGTGCCAGTAGTCCCCCCTTCGTCTCTGGAAACACCATATATTTT.